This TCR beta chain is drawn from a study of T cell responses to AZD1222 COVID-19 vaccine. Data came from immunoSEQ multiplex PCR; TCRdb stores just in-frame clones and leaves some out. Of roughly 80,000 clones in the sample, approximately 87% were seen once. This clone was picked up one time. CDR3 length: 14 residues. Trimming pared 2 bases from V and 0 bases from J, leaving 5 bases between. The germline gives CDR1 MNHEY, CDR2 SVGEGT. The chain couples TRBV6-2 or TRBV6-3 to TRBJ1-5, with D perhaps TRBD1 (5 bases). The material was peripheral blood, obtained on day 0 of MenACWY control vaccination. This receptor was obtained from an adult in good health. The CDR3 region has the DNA TGTGCCAGCAGTTACAGGGGTAGCAATCAGCCCCAGCATTTT. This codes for CASSYRGSNQPQHF.